This TCR beta chain was captured by sequencing in a study of T-cell memory formation after mild COVID-19. Study details: Largely, TCR clusters stayed within a single donor. Study-level points and caveats: Second-wave clones with a day 37 peak had unconfirmed SARS-CoV-2 specificity.

CDR3 length: 13 residues. V lost 0 bases to trimming and J lost 7 bases, with 13 bases between them. CDR1 is GTSNPN and CDR2 is SVGIG in the germline V gene (reference sequence). TCRdb called the 5' RACE reads again in MiXCR, with one record for every CDR3 protein. This sample yields roughly 380,000 distinct CDR3 sequences, of which over 25% are seen a single time; around an eighth belongs to the top ten. Worth noting for this clonotype: What it recognizes is unknown.

Sequences were obtained from PBMCs or a T cell subset sorted from them (not recorded which). This chain uses TRBV30 with TRBJ2-7, with D perhaps TRBD2 (6 bases). This sequence originates from an adult woman who had mild COVID-19 (a few samples of this study predate the infection). Cell type and time point are not known. The CDR3 DNA sequence: TGTGCCTGGAGTGTGAGGGGACTGCAAGAGCAGTACTTC. Translation gives CAWSVRGLQEQYF.